A selection of T cell receptor beta chains follows, all from one sample in a study of shared clonotypes between healthy human individuals. Clones were read by immunoSEQ multiplex PCR, and TCRdb kept only the in-frame ones, dropping some. The data show about 480,000 clones, nearly 80% seen once. The sample comprised PBMCs. These receptors were obtained from a woman in her forties in good health. Some clones in this sample may be carry-over from other donors' samples. Both conserved end residues are part of each CDR3. The D gene is left open where the match is weak. Size tells how often a clone was seen (once, few, many) or the class of an expanded clone, and some rows leave it out.

CDR3 protein: CASSPGLSYEQYF; CDR3 DNA: TGTGCCAGCAGCCCAGGACTGTCCTACGAGCAGTACTTC; D gene: NA; clone size: NA; J gene: TRBJ2-7; V gene: TRBV7-7
CDR3 protein: CASSLGPRGQNEQFF; CDR3 DNA: TGTGCCAGCAGCTTAGGGCCCAGGGGGCAAAATGAGCAGTTCTTC; D gene: TRBD1; clone size: NA; J gene: TRBJ2-1; V gene: TRBV7-2
CDR3 protein: CASSEETGVEAFF; CDR3 DNA: TGTGCCAGCAGTGAAGAGACAGGGGTTGAAGCTTTCTTT; D gene: TRBD1; clone size: NA; J gene: TRBJ1-1; V gene: TRBV6-1
CDR3 protein: CASSQGPDRGDYYEQYF; CDR3 DNA: TGCGCCAGCAGCCAAGGACCGGACAGGGGAGATTACTACGAGCAGTACTTC; D gene: TRBD1; clone size: NA; J gene: TRBJ2-7; V gene: TRBV4-3
CDR3 protein: CASSPFPGGAPGELFF; CDR3 DNA: TGTGCCAGCAGCCCCTTTCCCGGGGGGGCCCCCGGGGAGCTGTTTTTT; D gene: TRBD2; clone size: NA; J gene: TRBJ2-2; V gene: TRBV7-9
CDR3 protein: CASSQDRGRGDYGYTF; CDR3 DNA: TGTGCCAGCAGCCAAGATCGGGGACGAGGGGACTATGGCTACACCTTC; D gene: NA; clone size: NA; J gene: TRBJ1-2; V gene: TRBV4-2
CDR3 protein: CASGEGAETQYF; CDR3 DNA: TGTGCCAGCGGCGAGGGCGCGGAGACCCAGTACTTC; D gene: NA; clone size: NA; J gene: TRBJ2-5; V gene: TRBV11-2
CDR3 protein: CASSRGQGGTGELFF; CDR3 DNA: TGTGCCAGCAGTCGGGGTCAAGGAGGGACCGGGGAGCTGTTTTTT; D gene: NA; clone size: NA; J gene: TRBJ2-2; V gene: TRBV6-5
CDR3 protein: CASSNPGIAYEQYF; CDR3 DNA: TGTGCCAGTAGTAACCCAGGGATCGCCTACGAGCAGTACTTC; D gene: NA; clone size: NA; J gene: TRBJ2-7; V gene: TRBV19
CDR3 protein: CSVEDPGGLAGGTDTQYF; CDR3 DNA: TGCAGCGTTGAAGATCCTGGGGGACTAGCGGGAGGTACAGATACGCAGTATTTT; D gene: TRBD2; clone size: NA; J gene: TRBJ2-3; V gene: TRBV29-1
CDR3 protein: CASSPTTSQETQYF; CDR3 DNA: TGTGCCAGCTCACCGACTACTAGCCAAGAGACCCAGTACTTC; D gene: NA; clone size: once; J gene: TRBJ2-5; V gene: TRBV18
CDR3 protein: CASSSLAGAEQFF; CDR3 DNA: TGTGCCAGCAGTAGCCTAGCGGGAGCTGAGCAGTTCTTC; D gene: TRBD2; clone size: NA; J gene: TRBJ2-1; V gene: TRBV28
CDR3 protein: CASSLGHTGELFF; CDR3 DNA: TGCGCCAGCAGCCTAGGTCACACCGGGGAGCTGTTTTTT; D gene: NA; clone size: NA; J gene: TRBJ2-2; V gene: TRBV5-1
CDR3 protein: CARRTYEQYF; CDR3 DNA: TGTGCCAGGAGGACCTACGAGCAGTACTTC; D gene: NA; clone size: NA; J gene: TRBJ2-7; V gene: TRBV6-7
CDR3 protein: CASSSRAADTQYF; CDR3 DNA: TGTGCCAGCAGTTCCAGGGCGGCAGATACGCAGTATTTT; D gene: NA; clone size: few; J gene: TRBJ2-3; V gene: TRBV6-5
CDR3 protein: CASSERGKQGSTDNEQFF; CDR3 DNA: TGCGCCAGCAGTGAGCGAGGGAAACAGGGGTCGACGGACAATGAGCAGTTCTTC; D gene: TRBD1; clone size: NA; J gene: TRBJ2-1; V gene: TRBV10-1
CDR3 protein: CASSLGLASETQYF; CDR3 DNA: TGTGCCAGCAGCTTGGGTCTAGCGTCGGAGACCCAGTACTTC; D gene: NA; clone size: NA; J gene: TRBJ2-5; V gene: TRBV5-4
CDR3 protein: CASSGTGGLTQYF; CDR3 DNA: TGTGCCAGCAGTGGGACCGGGGGCCTTACGCAGTATTTT; D gene: NA; clone size: NA; J gene: TRBJ2-3; V gene: TRBV6-1
CDR3 protein: CASSLEASETQYF; CDR3 DNA: TGCGCCAGCAGCTTGGAAGCTTCAGAGACCCAGTACTTC; D gene: NA; clone size: NA; J gene: TRBJ2-5; V gene: TRBV5-1
CDR3 protein: CACSGGITASPLHF; CDR3 DNA: TGTGCCTGTAGTGGGGGTATTACCGCTTCACCCCTCCACTTT; D gene: NA; clone size: NA; J gene: TRBJ1-6; V gene: TRBV30